These 29 T cell receptor beta chains were sequenced from one sample in a study of T cells after yellow fever vaccination. TCRdb redid the calling of the 5' RACE reads with MiXCR, one entry per CDR3 protein. The table has around 140,000 distinct CDR3 sequences, about 7.7% seen once. The sequences come from CD4+ T cells sorted from PBMCs, collected 5 days after the yellow fever booster vaccination. The receptors derive from a man aged 25-40 years who received the YFV17D yellow fever vaccine.

This clonotype was found many times. The chain joins TRBV7-8 to TRBJ2-2; D remains unclear. V gave up 1 base and J gave up 0 bases, with 9 bases separating them. Germline CDR1 SGHVS, CDR2 FQNEAQ. The CDR3 covers 16 residues. The CDR3 region is CASSLVGYANTGELFF. The CDR3 nucleotides read TGTGCCAGCAGCTTAGTTGGGTACGCGAACACCGGGGAGCTGTTTTTT.

This clonotype was seen ten or more times. The chain employs TRBV20-1 and TRBJ2-7; D might be TRBD1 or TRBD2, each matching 6 bases. The germline gives CDR1 DFQATT, CDR2 SNEGSKA (reference sequence). V lost 3 bases to trimming and J lost 9 bases, with 15 bases between them. The CDR3 is 12 residues long. The chain's CDR3 is CSARGGDVSQYF. CDR3 nucleotide sequence: TGCAGTGCTAGGGGGGGCGACGTCTCGCAGTACTTC.

This clonotype was recorded many times. The V and J genes are TRBV7-6 and TRBJ2-3, with D perhaps matching TRBD2 (6 bases). Trimming left V 5 bases short and J 8 bases short, with 17 bases between. Germline-derived CDR1 and CDR2 are SGHVS and FNYEAQ. CDR3 length: 14 residues. CDR3 sequence: CASSTRTTSGTQYF. In DNA, the CDR3 is TGTGCCAGCAGCACAAGGACTACTAGTGGTACGCAGTATTTT.

This clonotype occurred many times. The chain uses TRBV15 and TRBJ2-7, with 8 bases lining up with TRBD2. Germline CDR1 reads LNHNV; CDR2 reads YYDKDF (reference sequence). This CDR3 region has 14 residues. J gave up 3 bases and V 0 bases, and 1 base lay outside the gene matches. CDR3 loop: CATSREGLVYEQYF. The CDR3 nucleotides are TGTGCCACCAGCAGAGAGGGACTAGTCTACGAGCAGTACTTC.

This clonotype was detected only a few times. This chain joins TRBV5-4 and TRBJ1-2, with D maybe TRBD1 (6 bases). The CDR3 loop spans 15 amino acids. In germline, CDR1 is SGHNT, CDR2 YYREEE (reference sequence). Trimming removed 0 bases from V and 6 bases from J, with 15 bases in between. CDR3 bases: TGTGCCAGCAGCTTGGAGGTGGGGGCGAGGAATGGCTACACCTTC. Protein sequence: CASSLEVGARNGYTF.

About this clonotype: Being one base from a much bigger clone, this may be a read error. The chain joins TRBV7-3 to TRBJ2-1; possible D gene TRBD1, 6 bases. Trimming cost V 5 bases and J 4 bases, with 12 bases left between them. Germline lookup yields CDR1 SGHTA and CDR2 FQGTGA. The CDR3 spans 14 residues. CDR3 residues: CASSLGAVYNEQFF. The CDR3 DNA reads TGTGCCAGCAGCCTGGGGGCCGTATACAATGAGCAGTTCTTC. The full variable domain, completed using reference TRBV7-3 and TRBJ2-1, is GAGVSQTPSNKVTEKGKYVELRCDPISGHTALYWYRQSLGQGPEFLIYFQGTGAADDSGLPNDRFFAVRPEGSVSTLKIQRTERGDSAVYLCASSLGAVYNEQFFGPGTRLTVL.

This clonotype was counted many times. CDR3 sequence reads: CASSSRAGGNQPQHF. The CDR3 nucleotides are TGTGCCAGCAGCTCACGGGCGGGGGGCAATCAGCCCCAGCATTTT. The chain recombines TRBV7-2 with TRBJ1-5, with D possibly TRBD1 on 5 matching bases. This CDR3 spans 15 amino acids. Trimming removed 4 bases at V and 2 bases at J, with 12 bases between. Germline V gene lookup returns CDR1 SGHTA and CDR2 FQGNSA.

Note on this clonotype: A much larger clonotype is one base distant, so this may be a read error. The chain recombines TRBV28 with TRBJ2-5; tentatively, D is TRBD1 or TRBD2 (6 bases each). This CDR3 comprises 16 residues. CDR1 is MDHEN and CDR2 is SYDVKM in the germline V gene. This CDR3 is CVSSFVGGVVGETQYF. The CDR3 region has the DNA TGTGTCAGCAGTTTTGTCGGGGGCGTAGTTGGAGAGACCCAGTACTTC.

This clonotype was picked up many times. As DNA, the CDR3 is TGTGCCACCAGGGAGGGATTGTATGCGCATTTT. This translates into CATREGLYAHF. This chain links TRBV24-1 with TRBJ1-5; the D is unclear. Germline CDR1 KGHDR, CDR2 SFDVKD. V lost 7 bases, J lost 15 bases, and 15 bases lay in between. The CDR3 has 11 residues.

This clonotype was seen repeatedly, ten times or more. V usage is TRBV29-1 and J usage is TRBJ2-3; 7 bases align to TRBD2. Germline assignment: CDR1 SQVTM and CDR2 ANQGSEA. The V gene end was trimmed by 7 bases and the J gene end by 2 bases; junction bases not matched to a gene: 6. The CDR3 loop spans 13 amino acids. The CDR3 loop reads CSADRGVTDTQYF. As DNA, the CDR3 is TGCAGCGCCGATCGGGGGGTCACAGATACGCAGTATTTT.

This clonotype was seen at least ten times. CDR3 coding DNA: TGCAGTGCTCTCAAGGGTGGTCGACAGCCCCAGCATTTT. The encoded protein is CSALKGGRQPQHF. This sequence joins TRBV20-1 and TRBJ1-5; D remains unclear. The CDR3 extends over 13 amino acids. Trimming cost V 5 bases and J 7 bases, with 15 bases left between them. Germline-derived CDR1 and CDR2 are DFQATT and SNEGSKA (reference sequence).

This clonotype was seen only a few times. The chain couples TRBV12-3 or TRBV12-4 to TRBJ2-3; 12 bases align to TRBD2. V dropped 6 bases and J dropped 1; count of bases not matched to a gene: 5. This CDR3 region has 16 residues. CDR3 DNA: TGTGCCAGCAGCCGTACTAGCGGGGGGCGCACAGATACGCAGTATTTT. Protein product: CASSRTSGGRTDTQYF.

The chain uses TRBV6-5 and TRBJ1-2, with a weak D call TRBD1 (6 bases). This CDR3 has 14 residues. Between the trimmed V and J ends, which lost 0 bases and 7 bases, there was a span of 12 bases. Germline values: CDR1 MNHEY, CDR2 SVGAGI. CDR3 sequence (DNA): TGTGCCAGCAGTTACTCGAAACAGGGCTCTGGCTACACCTTC. The encoded protein is CASSYSKQGSGYTF.

V gene TRBV5-4 combines with J gene TRBJ2-5; 7 bases align to TRBD1. Germline assignment: CDR1 SGHNT and CDR2 YYREEE (reference sequence). V trimming: 4 bases; J trimming: 1 base; junction bases outside the gene matches: 7. The CDR3 consists of 15 residues. CDR3 sequence (DNA): TGTGCCAGCAGCCTCGGACAGGTCGGCCAAGAGACCCAGTACTTC. Translating it yields CASSLGQVGQETQYF.

The chain carries TRBV19 and TRBJ2-2, with D possibly being TRBD1 (5 bases). The CDR3 contains 16 residues. Trimming took off 7 bases at V and 1 base at J, with 16 bases between the two ends. Germline loops: CDR1 LNHDA, CDR2 SQIVND (reference sequence). The CDR3 spells CASKRTKDVNTGELFF. The CDR3 DNA reads TGTGCCAGTAAGAGGACAAAGGACGTGAACACCGGGGAGCTGTTTTTT. The full variable domain, its missing parts supplied by reference TRBV19 and TRBJ2-2, is DGGITQSPKYLFRKEGQNVTLSCEQNLNHDAMYWYRQDPGQGLRLIYYSQIVNDFQKGDIAEGYSVSREKKESFPLTVTSAQKNPTAFYLCASKRTKDVNTGELFFGEGSRLTVL.

At least ten counts were recorded for this clonotype. The chain uses TRBV18 and TRBJ2-7; D gene ambiguous. V shed 5 bases and J shed 0 bases, with 11 bases lying between them. CDR3 length equals 14 residues. The germline V gene has CDR1 KGHSH and CDR2 LQKENI. CDR3 sequence reads: CASSTGLVSYEQYF. The CDR3 DNA is TGTGCCAGCTCAACTGGGTTAGTCTCCTACGAGCAGTACTTC.

The sample holds many counts of this clonotype. The chain combines TRBV5-1 with TRBJ2-7; TRBD2 might be the D (6 bases). CDR3 length equals 15 residues. The V and J ends lost 0 bases and 7 bases respectively, with 17 bases between them. Germline V gene lookup returns CDR1 SGHRS and CDR2 YFSETQ. The CDR3 loop is CASSLVWAGREEQYF. The DNA for the CDR3 is TGCGCCAGCAGCTTGGTCTGGGCGGGGCGCGAGGAGCAGTACTTC.

This clonotype was seen ten or more times. The chain couples TRBV7-3 to TRBJ2-3, with D unresolved. From germline, CDR1 is SGHTA and CDR2 FQGTGA. The CDR3 is 13 amino acids. Trimming pared 4 bases from V and 4 bases from J, leaving 9 bases between. CDR3 sequence (DNA): TGTGCCAGCAGCTCAGATAGGGCAGATACGCAGTATTTT. Protein product: CASSSDRADTQYF.

This clonotype was detected many times. The chain uses TRBV24-1 and TRBJ2-2; 8 bases fit TRBD2. The CDR3 is 15 amino acids. CDR1 KGHDR and CDR2 SFDVKD come from the germline V gene. V lost 7 bases and J lost 3; bases outside the gene matches: 6. The CDR3 coding sequence is TGTGCCACCAGGACTAGCGACAGTCACACCGGGGAGCTGTTTTTT. Amino acids: CATRTSDSHTGELFF.

This clonotype was observed many times. A read error may account for a junction end that differs from germline. The chain recombines TRBV3-1 with TRBJ2-5; 10 bases align to TRBD2. CDR3 length: 18 residues. Germline-derived CDR1 and CDR2 are LGHDT and YNNKEL (reference sequence). The CDR3 loop is CASSKDRWASGSRETQYF. CDR3 sequence (DNA): TGTGCCAGCAGCAAAGATCGCTGGGCTAGCGGGAGTAGGGAGACCCAGTACTTC.

This clonotype was detected ten times or more. V and J are TRBV4-3 and TRBJ2-4; 7 nucleotides match TRBD2. The CDR3 loop spans 15 amino acids. Germline trimming cut 0 bases from V and 2 bases from J; bases unmatched to any gene: 1. Germline V lookup: CDR1 LGHNA, CDR2 YSLEER. The CDR3 DNA follows: TGCGCCAGCAGCCAAGACGGGGGGACCAAAAACATTCAGTACTTC. Its protein product is CASSQDGGTKNIQYF.

Regarding this clonotype: A much more abundant neighbour one base away suggests this may be a read error. J is TRBJ2-7 and V is TRBV30; 7 bases line up with TRBD1. The CDR3 runs 13 residues. Germline CDR1 is GTSNPN and CDR2 is SVGIG (reference sequence). CDR3: CAWGVQGINEQYF. CDR3 coding DNA: TGTGCCTGGGGTGTACAGGGGATCAACGAGCAGTACTTC.

This clonotype was seen repeatedly, ten times or more. The CDR3 loop reads CSARLAGGRETQYF. The CDR3 coding sequence is TGCAGTGCGAGACTAGCGGGAGGCCGGGAGACCCAGTACTTC. The chain employs TRBV20-1 and TRBJ2-5, with 13 bases that match TRBD2. The CDR3 totals 14 residues. Per the germline V gene, CDR1 is DFQATT and CDR2 is SNEGSKA (reference sequence). Trimming cost V 6 bases and J 5 bases; bases outside gene matches: 6.

This clonotype has a count of ten or more. The genes are TRBV28 and TRBJ2-7, with 14 positions matching TRBD2. This CDR3 comprises 16 residues. V dropped 2 bases and J dropped 3; count of bases not matched to a gene: 3. Per the germline V gene, CDR1 is MDHEN and CDR2 is SYDVKM. The DNA for the CDR3 is TGTGCCAGCAGTTTAGGGGGGACTAGCGGGAGCTACGAGCAGTACTTC. This encodes CASSLGGTSGSYEQYF.

This clonotype was detected many times. V is TRBV24-1 and J is TRBJ2-2; D is undetermined. Germline CDR1 and CDR2: KGHDR and SFDVKD. The ends were cut back, 6 bases at V and 7 bases at J, with 8 bases in the middle. The CDR3 is 12 residues long. Here the CDR3 reads CATSLHSGELFF. CDR3 nucleotides: TGTGCCACCAGTCTCCATAGCGGGGAGCTGTTTTTT.

V and J are TRBV19 and TRBJ2-5; weak D call: TRBD1 (6 bases). The V and J ends lost 4 bases and 7 bases respectively, with 13 bases between them. CDR1 and CDR2 (germline): LNHDA, SQIVND (reference sequence). The CDR3 extends over 13 amino acids. The CDR3 spells CASSTTGSATQYF. The CDR3 DNA follows: TGTGCCAGTAGTACAACAGGGTCGGCGACCCAGTACTTC. Supplemented by reference TRBV19 and TRBJ2-5, the full variable domain reads DGGITQSPKYLFRKEGQNVTLSCEQNLNHDAMYWYRQDPGQGLRLIYYSQIVNDFQKGDIAEGYSVSREKKESFPLTVTSAQKNPTAFYLCASSTTGSATQYFGPGTRLLVL.

Many counts were recorded for this clonotype. The rearrangement uses TRBV30 and TRBJ2-4; D is uncertain. Germline lookup yields CDR1 GTSNPN and CDR2 SVGIG (reference sequence). This CDR3 spans 12 amino acids. V dropped 0 bases and J dropped 6 bases, with 6 bases sitting between them. CDR3 region: CAWSVRANIQYF. The CDR3 bases are TGTGCCTGGAGTGTACGGGCAAACATTCAGTACTTC. Variable domain in full (rest from reference TRBV30 and TRBJ2-4): SQTIHQWPATLVQPVGSPLSLECTVEGTSNPNLYWYRQAAGRGLQLLFYSVGIGQISSEVPQNLSASRPQDRQFILSSKKLLLSDSGFYLCAWSVRANIQYFGAGTRLSVL.

This clonotype has at least ten counts. V gene TRBV5-1 combines with J gene TRBJ1-1; no clear D. The CDR3 contains 14 residues. With 0 bases removed from V and 0 bases from J, the gap between germline ends came to 6 bases. CDR1 and CDR2 (germline): SGHRS, YFSETQ. For the CDR3, the DNA is TGCGCCAGCAGCTTGGTCCGAGTGAACACTGAAGCTTTCTTT. It encodes CASSLVRVNTEAFF.

This clonotype showed up many times. J is TRBJ2-7 and V is TRBV12-3 or TRBV12-4; D is possibly TRBD2 (6 bases). V shed 2 bases and J shed 2 bases, with 13 bases lying between them. The CDR3 extends over 15 amino acids. CDR3 in amino acids: CASSLIAELAYEQYF. The CDR3 nucleotides are TGTGCCAGCAGTTTAATAGCGGAGCTGGCCTACGAGCAGTACTTC.